This T cell receptor (beta chain) emerged from a study of blood T cell repertoires in COVID-19. Study-wide background: PBMCs, B-cell-depleted T cells, or T cells provided the cDNA or gDNA that made up the material.

This CDR3 has 13 residues. V shed 4 bases and J shed 6 bases, with 13 bases lying between them. Germline V gene data show CDR1 as SQVTM and CDR2 as ANQGSEA. Adults between roughly 18 and 95 years of age took part from under 25 US areas. In the authors' methods: Amplifying reference gene primers gave estimates of nucleated cell counts. Measured with immunoSEQ multiplex PCR; TCRdb has only the in-frame clones, and not every one. That table supplies the V and J calls and clone size; D and trimming were determined from the DNA. This sample carries 300,000 to 400,000 clones, 90% of them seen once, and the ten largest clones take around 2.7%.

Sequenced input: PBMCs or T cells enriched from blood (not recorded which). This receptor was taken from a man aged 55 to 69 who had recovered from COVID-19. The rearrangement uses TRBV29-1 and TRBJ2-1; perhaps TRBD2 as D (5 bases). CDR3 DNA: TGCAGCGTTGGTGGCGGGCGATCCAATGAGCAGTTCTTC. Protein sequence: CSVGGGRSNEQFF.